These T cell receptor beta chains were read from a single sample in a study of PD-L1 blockade in urothelial cancer. This table comes from immunoSEQ multiplex PCR, and its TCRdb copy is limited to in-frame clones, with some not included. The table records just under 45,000 clones, more than 75% of them present only once. The specimen comprised PBMCs, sampled around atezolizumab (anti-PD-L1) treatment. The receptors stem from a woman aged 55-69 years with urothelial cancer. CDR3s include the opening cysteine and the closing phenylalanine or tryptophan. The D gene is left open where the match is weak. Size is stated for part of the rows, as once, few or many counts, or as a class when the clone is expanded.

>TRBJ2-7|TRBV5-1|.|once
TGCGCCAGCAGCCCCCAAAACCCGGGTTCCGAGCAGTACTTC
CASSPQNPGSEQYF
>TRBJ2-7|TRBV7-2|.|once
TGTGCCAGCAGCCCCACCATGGGGGGTTACTACGAGCAGTACTTC
CASSPTMGGYYEQYF
>TRBJ2-2|TRBV18|.|.
TGTGCCAGCTCACCCCCAGGGTTCAACACCGGGGAGCTGTTTTTT
CASSPPGFNTGELFF
>TRBJ2-3|TRBV7-2|.|.
TGTGCCAGCAGCTTAGGGCTGGGGCAAGGGCCAGCAGATACGCAGTATTTT
CASSLGLGQGPADTQYF
>TRBJ1-1|TRBV4-3|.|few
TGCGCCAGCAGCCAAGTAATGTTCCCGGGGACTGAAGCTTTCTTT
CASSQVMFPGTEAFF
>TRBJ2-3|TRBV30|.|.
TGTGCCTGGAGTGTAGGGGGGGGTAGCACAGATACGCAGTATTTT
CAWSVGGGSTDTQYF
>TRBJ2-2|TRBV18|TRBD1|.
TGTGCCAGCTCACCTATCTCTGTTGGACAGGGGACCGGGGAGCTGTTTTTT
CASSPISVGQGTGELFF
>TRBJ1-1|TRBV9|.|.
TGTGCCAGCAGTTATACAGGGATCGGAACTGAAGCTTTCTTT
CASSYTGIGTEAFF
>TRBJ2-7|TRBV18|TRBD2|.
TGTGCCAGCTCATCTAGCGGGAGGGTCACCTACGAGCAGTACTTC
CASSSSGRVTYEQYF
>TRBJ2-3|TRBV5-6|TRBD1|.
TGTGCCAGCAGCGCTGGACAGGGTCCCACAGATACGCAGTATTTT
CASSAGQGPTDTQYF
>TRBJ1-5|TRBV5-6|.|once
TGTGCCAGCTCAAATCAGGAAAGCAATCAGCCCCAGCATTTT
CASSNQESNQPQHF
>TRBJ2-7|TRBV13|.|.
TGTGCCAGCGGCCTAGCAAATTCCTACGAGCAGTACTTC
CASGLANSYEQYF
>TRBJ2-3|TRBV13|TRBD2|once
TGTGCCAGCAGCTTAAGTGGGGGGGGAGATACGCAGTATTTT
CASSLSGGGDTQYF
>TRBJ1-5|TRBV5-8|.|.
TGTGCCAGCAGCCCGCCTTTGAACGGGGGGTTCAATCAGCCCCAGCATTTT
CASSPPLNGGFNQPQHF
>TRBJ2-3|TRBV7-2|TRBD2|.
TGTGCCAGCAGCTCGACTAGCGGGGGCTTCACAGATACGCAGTATTTT
CASSSTSGGFTDTQYF
>TRBJ1-3|TRBV28|.|.
TGTGCCAGCAGCGAATGGGGGGCTGGAAACACCATATATTTT
CASSEWGAGNTIYF